A single sample is the source of the 8 T cell receptor beta chains below, sequenced in a study of T cells in Graves' hyperthyroidism and ophthalmopathy. The CDR3 regions of TCR beta were amplified from RNA transcripts. Using the HTBI primer set, a first-round RT-PCR was run on the TCR CDR3. TCRdb redid the calling of the multiplex PCR reads with MiXCR, one entry per CDR3 protein. The sample lists 490,000 or so distinct CDR3 sequences, about 16% occurring once. Sequencing was performed on blood. The source of these receptors is a woman aged 30 to 39 with Graves' ophthalmopathy.

The table lists this clonotype with a few counts. This rearrangement joins TRBV7-2 to TRBJ1-2, with TRBD1 as a possible D gene (6 bases). The CDR3 covers 15 residues. Trimming stripped 1 base from V and 3 bases from J, with 12 bases between. Per germline, CDR1 SGHTA and CDR2 FQGNSA. This CDR3 reads CASSLEQGFHYGYTF. The CDR3 nucleotides are TGTGCCAGCAGCTTAGAACAGGGATTCCACTATGGCTACACCTTC.

This clonotype came up many times. V gene TRBV12-3 or TRBV12-4 combines with J gene TRBJ2-1; D possibly corresponds to TRBD1 (5 bases). CDR3 length: 13 residues. Trimming removed 4 bases from V and 6 bases from J, with 10 bases in between. Here the CDR3 reads CASSYGQGNEQFF. The CDR3 coding sequence is TGTGCCAGCAGTTACGGACAAGGCAATGAGCAGTTCTTC.

This clonotype has a handful of counts. The CDR3 sequence is CASSLGGASSQPQHF. In DNA, the CDR3 is TGTGCCAGCAGTTTAGGGGGGGCGTCTTCTCAGCCCCAGCATTTT. The rearrangement links TRBV28 to TRBJ1-5, with D perhaps TRBD1 (6 bases). The CDR3 runs 15 residues. The germline V and J ends were trimmed by 2 bases and 6 bases, with 14 bases remaining between them. Germline CDR1 reads MDHEN; CDR2 reads SYDVKM.

There are a few counts of this clonotype. The V and J genes are TRBV5-6 and TRBJ2-4; unclear D gene. The CDR3 sequence is 14 residues long. Germline loops: CDR1 SGHDT, CDR2 YYEEEE. V was pared by 2 bases and J by 0 bases, with 6 bases between. The CDR3 spells CASSFFVAKNIQYF. For the CDR3, the DNA is TGTGCCAGCAGCTTCTTCGTAGCCAAAAACATTCAGTACTTC.

This clonotype was counted many times. The V and J genes are TRBV30 and TRBJ2-7; 11 nucleotides align to TRBD1. V gave up 4 bases and J gave up 0 bases; unmatched junction bases: 2. Germline V gene sequence: CDR1 GTSNPN, CDR2 SVGIG (reference sequence). The CDR3 covers 14 residues. The CDR3 DNA reads TGTGCCTGGATGGACAGGGGGCTCTCCTACGAGCAGTACTTC. Its translation is CAWMDRGLSYEQYF. The full variable domain, with the rest looked up from reference TRBV30 and TRBJ2-7, is SQTIHQWPATLVQPVGSPLSLECTVEGTSNPNLYWYRQAAGRGLQLLFYSVGIGQISSEVPQNLSASRPQDRQFILSSKKLLLSDSGFYLCAWMDRGLSYEQYFGPGTRLTVT.

This clonotype was recorded at least ten times. The chain joins TRBV20-1 to TRBJ1-1; 7 positions agree with TRBD1. Germline V lookup: CDR1 DFQATT, CDR2 SNEGSKA (reference sequence). The V gene end was trimmed by 5 bases and the J gene end by 4 bases; junction bases not matched to a gene: 7. This CDR3 spans 13 amino acids. The DNA of the CDR3 is TGCAGTGCTTCCCAGGGGGTAGGCACTGAAGCTTTCTTT. This sequence encodes CSASQGVGTEAFF.

This chain links TRBV6-2 or TRBV6-3 with TRBJ1-2, with a weak D call TRBD1 (5 bases). The germline V gene encodes CDR1 MNHEY and CDR2 SVGEGT. The CDR3 is 13 residues long. Trimming removed 2 bases from V and 7 bases from J, with 11 bases in between. The CDR3 DNA reads as TGTGCCAGCAGTTACAACCAGCAGGGTGGCTACACCTTC. The encoded protein is CASSYNQQGGYTF.

This clonotype came up many times. This sequence joins TRBV6-1 and TRBJ2-5; D gene unclear. Per the germline V gene, CDR1 is MNHNS and CDR2 is SASEGT. Trimming shortened V by 9 bases and J by 4 bases, and 9 bases separated the two germline ends. The CDR3 runs to 11 residues. This CDR3 is CASGARETQYF. CDR3 DNA sequence: TGTGCCAGTGGAGCGAGAGAGACCCAGTACTTC.